This T cell receptor beta chain emerged from a study of beta chain features in type 1 diabetes. This CDR3 region has 15 residues. From germline, CDR1 is SGDLS and CDR2 YYNGEE. V lost 0 bases, J lost 4 bases, and 12 bases lay in between. The whole isolated RNA underwent reverse transcription, so sequencing captured expressed TCRB transcripts. Assay used: immunoSEQ multiplex PCR; TCRdb lists only in-frame clones, some missing. The repertoire holds roughly 450,000 clones, about 15% seen once, with under 0.04% in the top ten. Sampling consisted of one heparinised blood draw per donor, averaging about 116 mL. In its sample, this clone was seen a few times.

Sequenced material: naive CD4+ T cells from blood. The chain combines TRBV9 with TRBJ2-3; possibly TRBD1 for D (5 bases). The receptor was isolated from a man aged 30 to 45 in good health. CDR3 nucleotide sequence: TGTGCCAGCAGCGTAGGTGGGGCTTTCCCAGATACGCAGTATTTT. Protein product: CASSVGGAFPDTQYF.